Shown below are 21 T cell receptor beta chains from a single sample sequenced in a study of blood T cell repertoires in COVID-19. Produced via immunoSEQ multiplex PCR; TCRdb's table is partial and in-frame only. The sample lists fewer than 350,000 clones, about 88% seen once, with under 2.5% in the top ten. The material sequenced was PBMCs or T cells enriched from blood (not recorded which). The receptor source for this set is a woman aged 55-70 years in a cohort exposed to, infected with or recovered from COVID-19 (not recorded which).

This sequence joins TRBV20-1 and TRBJ2-7, with TRBD2 identical over 8 bases. The CDR3 totals 15 residues. V dropped 3 bases and J dropped 3; count of bases not matched to a gene: 10. Germline V gene lookup returns CDR1 DFQATT and CDR2 SNEGSKA (reference sequence). The CDR3, as DNA: TGCAGTGCTAGTAGCGGCGGGAGGACGAGCTACGAGCAGTACTTC. Translation: CSASSGGRTSYEQYF.

The chain carries TRBV27 and TRBJ2-5; 13 bases map to TRBD2. This CDR3 is 15 amino acids long. V lost 4 bases and J lost 5; bases outside the gene matches: 4. Germline CDR1 MNHEY, CDR2 SMNVEV (reference sequence). In nucleotides, the CDR3 is TGTGCCAGCAGTTCACTAGCGGGAGGGCGGGAGACCCAGTACTTC. Protein: CASSSLAGGRETQYF.

There are a few counts of this clone. V and J are TRBV6-5 and TRBJ1-2; maybe TRBD1 (5 bases). The CDR3 runs to 12 residues. V was shortened by 8 bases and J by 4 bases, with 11 bases between the two germline ends. Per the germline V gene, CDR1 is MNHEY and CDR2 is SVGAGI. This CDR3 reads CASGKGVYGYTF. The DNA for the CDR3 is TGTGCCAGCGGGAAAGGGGTCTATGGCTACACCTTC.

The chain couples TRBV27 to TRBJ2-1, with 9 positions matching TRBD2. The J segment lost 5 bases and the V segment lost 6 bases, leaving 5 bases of the junction unmatched. The CDR3 extends over 14 amino acids. The V gene's germline CDR1 is MNHEY and CDR2 SMNVEV (reference sequence). The CDR3 nucleotides read TGTGCCAGCAGGCGGGAGGGCCAACACAATGAGCAGTTCTTC. Translated, it gives CASRREGQHNEQFF.

The chain employs TRBV18 and TRBJ1-6; no firm D call. V shed 2 bases and J shed 6 bases, with 14 bases lying between them. CDR1 and CDR2 from the germline V gene are KGHSH and LQKENI. The CDR3 has 16 amino acids. The CDR3 spells CASSPNKGGSNSPLHF. The CDR3 nucleotides read TGTGCCAGCTCACCAAACAAGGGTGGGAGTAATTCACCCCTCCACTTT.

The genes are TRBV19 and TRBJ1-1, with 10 bases that match TRBD1. Germline trimming cut 4 bases from V and 3 bases from J; bases unmatched to any gene: 17. CDR3 length: 19 residues. Germline CDR1 is LNHDA and CDR2 is SQIVND (reference sequence). The CDR3 is CASSTERDRGQTRDTEAFF. The CDR3 region has the DNA TGTGCCAGTAGTACGGAACGAGACAGGGGGCAAACACGGGACACTGAAGCTTTCTTT.

The chain has TRBV7-2 and TRBJ2-7, with TRBD2 matching over 8 bases. The CDR3 length is 15 residues. J lost 4 bases, V lost 1 base, and 6 bases had no gene match. Germline V gene sequence: CDR1 SGHTA, CDR2 FQGNSA. The chain's CDR3 is CASSLDGSGVYEQYF. The CDR3 DNA sequence: TGTGCCAGCAGCTTAGATGGTAGCGGGGTGTACGAGCAGTACTTC.

J is TRBJ1-6 and V is TRBV7-9, with TRBD1 identical over 9 bases. Germline CDR1 and CDR2: SEHNR and FQNEAQ (reference sequence). CDR3 length equals 18 residues. Trimming took 3 bases from V and 0 from J; bases not matched to a gene: 6. Written as DNA, the CDR3 is TGTGCCAGCAGCTTCCGGGACAGGGTCCACTCCTATAATTCACCCCTCCACTTT. It codes for CASSFRDRVHSYNSPLHF.

This clone was seen just once. This chain joins TRBV7-3 and TRBJ2-3; 7 nucleotides match TRBD1. Germline-derived CDR1 and CDR2 are SGHTA and FQGTGA. Trimming at V came to 7 bases and at J to 3 bases, leaving 7 bases not matched to a gene. This CDR3 contains 14 residues. The CDR3 nucleotides are TGTGCCAGCACCTCAGGGGGAAAAACAGATACGCAGTATTTT. Translated: CASTSGGKTDTQYF.

A remark on this clone: The same CDR3 is also encoded by other DNA sequences in this sample. The V call is TRBV28, the J call TRBJ1-5; D is unclear. Germline V lookup: CDR1 MDHEN, CDR2 SYDVKM. Trimming took 1 base from V and 2 from J, leaving 3 bases between them. This CDR3 has 13 residues. The CDR3 bases are TGTGCCAGCAGTTTATCAGGCAATCAGCCCCAGCATTTT. Its protein is CASSLSGNQPQHF.

The rearrangement uses TRBV5-1 and TRBJ1-1; possible D gene TRBD1, 5 bases. The CDR3 consists of 13 residues. V dropped 1 base and J dropped 10 bases, with 14 bases sitting between them. The germline V gene encodes CDR1 SGHRS and CDR2 YFSETQ. Here the CDR3 reads CASSLYGGELAFF. The CDR3 DNA reads TGCGCCAGCAGCTTGTACGGGGGAGAGTTAGCTTTCTTT. Based on the CDR3 plus reference TRBV5-1 and TRBJ1-1, the full variable domain is KAGVTQTPRYLIKTRGQQVTLSCSPISGHRSVSWYQQTPGQGLQFLFEYFSETQRNKGNFPGRFSGRQFSNSRSEMNVSTLELGDSALYLCASSLYGGELAFFGQGTRLTVV.

The V call is TRBV7-9, the J call TRBJ1-1; D may be TRBD1 (6 bases). With 2 bases removed from V and 10 bases from J, the gap between germline ends came to 17 bases. The length of the CDR3 is 14 residues. CDR1 SEHNR and CDR2 FQNEAQ come from the germline V gene (reference sequence). DNA for the CDR3: TGTGCCAGCAGCTTAATAGGCAGGGGAGTAGCAGCTTTCTTT. This sequence encodes CASSLIGRGVAAFF.

The chain couples TRBV18 to TRBJ2-3; maybe TRBD2 (5 bases). This CDR3 comprises 16 residues. The V end was cut by 6 bases, the J end by 1 base, with 17 bases between. Germline V gene lookup returns CDR1 KGHSH and CDR2 LQKENI. The CDR3 loop reads CASSLGLPLGTDTQYF. The CDR3 DNA reads TGTGCCAGCTCCCTAGGACTGCCATTGGGCACAGATACGCAGTATTTT.

V is TRBV12-3 or TRBV12-4 and J is TRBJ2-1; D is unclear. Deletions cut 5 bases from V and 7 bases from J, with 6 bases between. The CDR3 is made up of 11 amino acids. CDR3 region: CASSPLNEQFF. The CDR3 DNA is TGTGCCAGCAGTCCGCTAAATGAGCAGTTCTTC.

The V and J genes are TRBV6-5 and TRBJ1-5, with D possibly being TRBD1 (6 bases). There are 14 residues in the CDR3. Germline V gene sequence: CDR1 MNHEY, CDR2 SVGAGI. The ends were cut back, 6 bases at V and 3 bases at J, with 12 bases in the middle. CDR3: CASSPTGPNQPQHF. CDR3 in DNA: TGTGCCAGCAGCCCAACAGGGCCCAATCAGCCCCAGCATTTT.

This clone has a handful of counts. J is TRBJ1-2 and V is TRBV27, with D uncertain. This CDR3 is built from 13 residues. The germline CDR1 and CDR2 sequences are MNHEY and SMNVEV (reference sequence). With 2 bases removed from V and 0 bases from J, the gap between germline ends came to 4 bases. The CDR3 DNA is TGTGCCAGCAGTTTAACAGCTAACTATGGCTACACCTTC. Translation: CASSLTANYGYTF.

The rearrangement uses TRBV2 and TRBJ2-2; a possible D gene is TRBD1 (6 bases). Trimming left V 6 bases short and J 0 bases short, with 11 bases between. Per the germline V gene, CDR1 is SNHLY and CDR2 is FYNNEI. The CDR3 loop spans 15 amino acids. The CDR3 region has the DNA TGTGCCAGCAGACAGGGCTCGGCGAACACCGGGGAGCTGTTTTTT. This encodes CASRQGSANTGELFF.

The J gene is TRBJ1-4, the V gene TRBV5-1, with TRBD1 matching over 7 bases. The CDR3 is 12 amino acids. The germline gives CDR1 SGHRS, CDR2 YFSETQ. With V trimmed by 5 bases and J by 6 bases, 1 base remained unmatched. CDR3 bases: TGCGCCAGCAGGCAGGGGGATGAAAAACTGTTTTTT. Amino acids: CASRQGDEKLFF.

The gene calls are TRBV5-6 and TRBJ2-3; maybe TRBD1 (5 bases). With 4 bases removed from V and 1 base from J, the gap between germline ends came to 7 bases. Germline V gene lookup returns CDR1 SGHDT and CDR2 YYEEEE. The CDR3 totals 13 residues. CDR3 sequence (DNA): TGTGCCAGCAGCCGACAGCGCACAGATACGCAGTATTTT. It codes for CASSRQRTDTQYF.

This chain links TRBV6-6 with TRBJ1-4, with D tentatively TRBD1 (5 bases). Germline CDR1 reads MNHNY; CDR2 reads SVGAGI (reference sequence). The V end lost 8 bases, the J end lost 1 base, and 11 bases lay between the germline ends. This CDR3 contains 14 residues. The CDR3 bases are TGTGCCAGCGCGTGGGGGGGAACTAATGAAAAACTGTTTTTT. Amino acid sequence: CASAWGGTNEKLFF.

The V gene is TRBV11-2, the J gene TRBJ1-3, with D uncertain. The CDR3 is made up of 14 amino acids. The V end was cut by 3 bases, the J end by 4 bases, with 10 bases between. Germline V CDR1 and CDR2: SGHAT, FQNNGV. CDR3 residues: CASSLSGFGNTIYF. The CDR3 DNA sequence: TGTGCCAGCAGCTTGTCGGGTTTCGGAAACACCATATATTTT.